This TCR beta chain is drawn from a study of blood T cell repertoires in COVID-19. In the study overall: Acute and convalescent COVID-19 samples came from the United States, Italy and Spain. The analysed material was cDNA or gDNA that came from T cells, B-cell-depleted T cells, or PBMCs.

Trimming removed 5 bases at V and 2 bases at J, with 12 bases between. Germline CDR1 is KGHDR and CDR2 is SFDVKD. The CDR3 runs to 14 residues. Here immunoSEQ multiplex PCR was the method, and the copy in TCRdb shows in-frame clones only, minus some. The sample consists of 200,000 to 250,000 clones, over 80% of them appearing once. The receptor comes from a woman aged 25 to 39 who had been exposed to COVID-19. Sequencing was performed on PBMCs or T cells enriched from blood (not recorded which). The chain uses TRBV24-1 and TRBJ2-7, with D maybe TRBD1 (5 bases). CDR3 nucleotide sequence: TGTGCCACCAGTGCGGACAAGGCGACCTACGAGCAGTACTTC. It yields the protein CATSADKATYEQYF.